The entry that follows covers one T cell receptor (beta chain) sequence. Enrolled through a virtual design, the participants were between about 18 and 100 years of age and came from 24 US areas. Two consecutive negative NP/OP PCR tests, clearance, or resolved symptoms defined Cohort 3 recovery. The record originates from a study of blood T cell repertoires in COVID-19. The wider study: Whether acute or convalescent, the COVID-19 samples came from the United States, Italy and Spain.

V gave up 0 bases and J gave up 4 bases; unmatched junction bases: 6. CDR1 is SGHNT and CDR2 is YYREEE in the germline V gene (reference sequence). The CDR3 spans 15 residues. Source study methods: Reference gene primer amplification in the assay estimated nucleated cell counts. Sequenced by immunoSEQ multiplex PCR; TCRdb stores in-frame clones only, minus some. V and J calls and clone size follow that table, whereas D and trimming were derived from the DNA. The table has about 300,000 clones, just over 85% seen once. The sequence was obtained from a man between 25 and 39 years old who had recovered from COVID-19. The chain is built from TRBV5-4 and TRBJ2-7, with 8 bases identical to TRBD1. Material for sequencing was PBMCs or T cells enriched from blood (not recorded which). This CDR3 reads CASSLAAGGDYEQYF. Written as DNA, the CDR3 is TGTGCCAGCAGCTTGGCCGCAGGGGGCGATTACGAGCAGTACTTC.